This is a list of T cell receptor beta chains from one sample in a study of blood T cells in healthy people across ages. Each CDR3 protein is one row after TCRdb ran MiXCR on the 5' RACE reads. The sample carries approximately 2,000,000 distinct CDR3 sequences, roughly 43% recorded once. The sample comprised blood. These receptors all stem from a human donor in good health. The CDR3 runs from the conserved cysteine through the conserved F or W. A D gene is named only where the DNA matches it firmly.

v_call	d_call	cdr3_aa
TRBV7-9	-	CASSTIRGAGANVLTF
TRBV29-1	-	CGVEGQGYGYTF
TRBV9	TRBD1	CASSVGDRAIRHEAFF
TRBV7-2	-	CASSLVPKNIQYF
TRBV7-2	-	CASSLGHAPYNEQFF
TRBV7-6	-	CASSVDLGPGQPQHF
TRBV6-2/TRBV6-3	TRBD1	CASTLPGQSYGYTF
TRBV6-2/TRBV6-3	-	CASSYRFVGNEQFF
TRBV4-3	-	CTSSQDLEAQQYF
TRBV3-1	TRBD2	CASSKRRGTSGRYTDTQYF
TRBV5-6	-	CASSLAYGRGQPQHF
TRBV5-1	TRBD1	CASSLGTGGNTEAFF
TRBV5-1	TRBD1	CASSIDRGDSPLHF
TRBV4-1	-	CASSQGISLYNEQFF
TRBV5-4	TRBD2	CASRLAGGPFAGELFF
TRBV5-1	-	CASSLGASQETQYF
TRBV5-1	-	CASSLGSTPRSTDTQYF
TRBV7-3	TRBD2	CASSPSGGSSTDTQYF
TRBV10-3	-	CASTKGEDGYTF
TRBV7-2	-	CASSLGDPLHF
TRBV20-1	TRBD1	CSAAGTGEGEAFF
TRBV7-8	-	CASSQRAGYDTDTQYF
TRBV29-1	-	CSVAGRAKNTEAFF
TRBV6-5	-	CASSLGGEDYGYTF
TRBV20-1	-	CSARRPGMNTEAFF
TRBV12-3/TRBV12-4	-	CASSFGLGTGEKLFF
TRBV12-3/TRBV12-4	TRBD2	CASSIAGGLGANVLTF
TRBV6-5	TRBD1	CASSYSGTGPDYGYTF
TRBV7-2	-	CASSLVGFRVKETQYF
TRBV12-3/TRBV12-4	-	CASSFIWGAGDGYTF
TRBV4-3	-	CASSQDFTISTDTQYF
TRBV28	-	CASRPAGLNYEQYF
TRBV4-2	-	CASSQDRGHISGSGFF
TRBV20-1	-	CSARRGASTDTQYF
TRBV5-5	-	CASSLPGPVEQFF
TRBV20-1	TRBD1	CSARQGKVIYEQYF
TRBV15	-	CATSRDQALQHYGYTF
TRBV20-1	-	CSARVIGAGQIQETQYF
TRBV20-1	TRBD1	CSATGTGHHERFF
TRBV7-8	-	CASSLHNEQFF
TRBV7-2	TRBD1	CASSSGQGVGDYTF
TRBV20-1	-	CSASEQGGSYEQYF
TRBV25-1	-	CASSESGSRETQYF
TRBV4-3	-	CASSQDRAPAYEQYF
TRBV7-2	TRBD2	CASSYSLAGGRGTQYF
TRBV20-1	-	CSVHEFPGGYTF
TRBV29-1	-	CSVIRTTEAFF
TRBV6-5	TRBD2	CASTLAGGSNEQFF
TRBV29-1	-	CSVEWETDYGYTF
TRBV11-1	-	CTSRLASGFQETQYF
TRBV6-5	-	CASLSQGETQYF
TRBV3-1	-	CASSQDLDRSSYEQYF
TRBV10-3	TRBD1	CAISALKDRGREKLFF
TRBV11-2	-	CASRRAVTERVFF
TRBV9	-	CASSVNGAENGYTF
TRBV20-1	-	CSASVASAGNEKLFF
TRBV20-1	-	CSARDQYYGYTF
TRBV7-2	TRBD1	CASSRPTGELYNEQFF
TRBV7-9	TRBD1	CAGSLQTGPYGYTF
TRBV7-4	-	CARGQFHEQYF